This T cell receptor (beta chain) derives from a study of blood T cell repertoires in COVID-19. For the study at large: COVID-19 samples collected from the United States, Italy and Spain covered acute and convalescent phases. In each case, the material was cDNA or gDNA derived from T cells, B-cell-depleted T cells, or PBMCs.

Germline CDR1 MNHEY, CDR2 SVGAGI. The V end was cut by 5 bases, the J end by 11 bases, with 16 bases between. This CDR3 is built from 13 residues. Per the authors' pipeline: By means of reference gene primer amplification, nucleated cell counts were estimated. Data came from immunoSEQ multiplex PCR; TCRdb stores just in-frame clones and leaves some out. V and J calls and clone size are given by that table; D and trimming were obtained from the DNA. The sample shows more than 70,000 clones, 75% to 95% of them seen only once. The sample comprised peripheral blood. The source is a woman between 45 and 60 years old in a cohort sampled during active COVID-19. The gene calls are TRBV6-5 and TRBJ2-4; perhaps TRBD2 as D (7 bases). In nucleotides, the CDR3 is TGTGCCAGCAGTCAGCCGGGGGGCCACGTTCAGTACTTC. Translating gives CASSQPGGHVQYF.